A single sample gave rise to the 23 T cell receptor beta chains below, sequenced in a study of vaccination and CD4 T cells after COVID-19. TCRdb processed the PCR reads anew with MiXCR; each CDR3 protein has one entry. The sample includes about 21,000 distinct CDR3 sequences, under 60% of them seen just once. The sequencing used CD4+ T cells from blood, collected before SARS-CoV-2 vaccination. All receptors derive from a human donor who had recovered from COVID-19.

The rearrangement links TRBV11-2 to TRBJ1-2; TRBD1 might be the D (5 bases). CDR1 SGHAT and CDR2 FQNNGV come from the germline V gene. This CDR3 is built from 15 residues. The germline V and J ends were trimmed by 2 bases and 2 bases, with 12 bases remaining between them. CDR3: CASSLTAGKNYGYTF. CDR3 DNA sequence: TGTGCCAGCAGCTTAACTGCAGGGAAGAACTATGGCTACACCTTC. Complete variable domain (other parts from reference TRBV11-2 and TRBJ1-2): EAGVAQSPRYKIIEKRQSVAFWCNPISGHATLYWYQQILGQGPKLLIQFQNNGVVDDSQLPKDRFSAERLKGVDSTLKIQPAKLEDSAVYLCASSLTAGKNYGYTFGSGTRLTVV.

J is TRBJ1-1 and V is TRBV28, with TRBD1 as a possible D gene (5 bases). The CDR3 covers 15 residues. The V and J ends lost 11 bases and 1 base respectively, with 20 bases between them. Germline V CDR1 and CDR2: MDHEN, SYDVKM. DNA of the CDR3: TGTGCCGTGGGCCCCATAGGGGCTCAGAACACTGAAGCTTTCTTT. Its protein product is CAVGPIGAQNTEAFF.

The chain is built from TRBV5-1 and TRBJ1-5, with 7 bases aligning to TRBD1. CDR1 SGHRS and CDR2 YFSETQ come from the germline V gene. CDR3 length: 15 amino acids. V lost 1 base, J lost 4 bases, and 5 bases stayed unmatched. CDR3 sequence (DNA): TGCGCCAGCAGCTTGTGGACAGGATCGAATCAGCCCCAGCATTTT. Translated: CASSLWTGSNQPQHF.

The chain employs TRBV7-3 and TRBJ2-2; tentatively, D is TRBD1 (6 bases). The CDR3 runs to 15 residues. Trimming stripped 4 bases from V and 2 bases from J, with 11 bases between. CDR1 and CDR2 from the germline V gene are SGHTA and FQGTGA. The CDR3 bases are TGTGCCAGCAGCTCCAGGGGTCTAAACACCGGGGAGCTGTTTTTT. It encodes CASSSRGLNTGELFF.

The chain recombines TRBV6-1 with TRBJ2-3; 8 nucleotides align to TRBD1. CDR1 and CDR2 (germline): MNHNS, SASEGT. The CDR3 runs 16 residues. After removal of 6 bases from V and 1 base from J, the junction contained 9 bases not matched to a gene. The CDR3 DNA follows: TGTGCCAGCAGCCCCCAGGGGGCGAGGGGCACAGATACGCAGTATTTT. It translates to CASSPQGARGTDTQYF.

The chain joins TRBV19 to TRBJ1-2; D uncertain. The V and J ends lost 7 bases and 2 bases respectively, with 20 bases between them. Germline CDR1 is LNHDA and CDR2 is SQIVND (reference sequence). The CDR3 spans 16 residues. The CDR3 nucleotides read TGTGCCAGTAAAAAGGCTTCTCGTCCGGGCAACTATGGCTACACCTTC. Translating gives CASKKASRPGNYGYTF. Drawing the rest from reference TRBV19 and TRBJ1-2, the complete variable domain is DGGITQSPKYLFRKEGQNVTLSCEQNLNHDAMYWYRQDPGQGLRLIYYSQIVNDFQKGDIAEGYSVSREKKESFPLTVTSAQKNPTAFYLCASKKASRPGNYGYTFGSGTRLTVV.

This chain joins TRBV20-1 and TRBJ2-7; 13 bases map to TRBD2. Germline-derived CDR1 and CDR2 are DFQATT and SNEGSKA (reference sequence). The CDR3 consists of 15 residues. With V trimmed by 2 bases and J by 7 bases, 8 bases remained unmatched. The CDR3 DNA is TGCAGTGCTAGACAAGGACTAGCGGGAGATAGAGAGCAGTACTTC. Amino acids: CSARQGLAGDREQYF.

This clonotype was detected a few times. The chain carries TRBV20-1 and TRBJ2-5; 12 nucleotides align to TRBD2. The CDR3 totals 15 residues. With 5 bases clipped from V and 4 bases from J, the junction kept 8 bases outside the gene matches. Per germline, CDR1 DFQATT and CDR2 SNEGSKA (reference sequence). This chain's CDR3 is CSAASTSGRRETQYF. DNA of the CDR3: TGCAGTGCTGCTTCGACTAGCGGGAGACGAGAGACCCAGTACTTC.

This chain joins TRBV20-1 and TRBJ2-6, with D perhaps TRBD1 (5 bases). V lost 5 bases, J lost 0 bases, and 17 bases lay in between. The CDR3 extends over 17 amino acids. The germline V gene has CDR1 DFQATT and CDR2 SNEGSKA (reference sequence). The CDR3 sequence: CSAVGRGRVSGANVLTF. The DNA of the CDR3 is TGCAGTGCTGTCGGTAGGGGAAGAGTCTCTGGGGCCAACGTCCTGACTTTC.

This rearrangement joins TRBV27 to TRBJ2-7; TRBD2 might be the D (6 bases). CDR3 length: 16 residues. The ends were cut back, 11 bases at V and 3 bases at J, with 26 bases in the middle. CDR1 MNHEY and CDR2 SMNVEV come from the germline V gene (reference sequence). The CDR3 DNA reads as TGTGCCTGGGGGGAGAGGTACGGATCGGAGGACTACGAGCAGTACTTC. Its translation is CAWGERYGSEDYEQYF.

V gene TRBV6-5 combines with J gene TRBJ2-7, with 10 bases matching TRBD2. This CDR3 has 17 amino acids. V dropped 3 bases and J dropped 2; count of bases not matched to a gene: 10. Germline V gene data show CDR1 as MNHEY and CDR2 as SVGAGI. CDR3 protein: CASSYAGSGRFPYEQYF. CDR3 in DNA: TGTGCCAGCAGTTATGCTGGTAGCGGGAGGTTCCCCTACGAGCAGTACTTC.

The genes are TRBV7-4 and TRBJ2-7; TRBD2 matches at 7 bases. Losses at the gene ends were 5 bases for V and 4 bases for J; bases not matched to a gene: 11. Germline lookup yields CDR1 SGHVT and CDR2 SQSDAQ. This CDR3 is 15 amino acids long. The CDR3 here is CASSAAPSGMYEQYF. For the CDR3, the DNA is TGTGCCAGCAGCGCTGCCCCTAGCGGAATGTACGAGCAGTACTTC.

In its sample, this clonotype was seen a few times. This chain joins TRBV7-2 and TRBJ2-1; either TRBD1 or TRBD2 may supply D (5 bases each). Germline V gene data show CDR1 as SGHTA and CDR2 as FQGNSA. V lost 1 base and J lost 5, with 12 bases in between. This CDR3 is built from 15 residues. CDR3 amino acids: CASSLDRDGHNEQFF. In DNA form, the CDR3 reads TGTGCCAGCAGCTTAGATAGGGACGGGCACAATGAGCAGTTCTTC.

The chain employs TRBV7-2 and TRBJ2-3; D unresolved. Germline CDR1 SGHTA, CDR2 FQGNSA. V was clipped by 5 bases and J by 11 bases, with 14 bases between them. There are 12 residues in the CDR3. The CDR3 loop is CASSTPRLGQYF. CDR3 sequence (DNA): TGTGCCAGCAGCACTCCTCGGTTGGGGCAGTATTTT.

The CDR3 DNA follows: TGTGCCAGCAGTTTAGCGCGGGAGGGCGGGGAGACCCAGTACTTC. The encoded protein is CASSLAREGGETQYF. The gene calls are TRBV12-3 or TRBV12-4 and TRBJ2-5; 9 positions match TRBD2. This CDR3 contains 15 residues. Trimming cost V 0 bases and J 5 bases; bases outside gene matches: 4.

The V gene is TRBV6-1, the J gene TRBJ2-7; TRBD1 agrees at 9 bases. Germline V CDR1 and CDR2: MNHNS, SASEGT. The CDR3 runs 15 residues. V gave up 7 bases and J gave up 5 bases; unmatched junction bases: 12. The CDR3 reads CASTLGTGQNNEQYF. As DNA, the CDR3 is TGTGCCAGCACCCTCGGGACAGGGCAGAACAACGAGCAGTACTTC.

CDR3 nucleotides: TGTGCCAGTAGTAAAGGGGTCGGAACAGATACGCAGTATTTT. It translates to CASSKGVGTDTQYF. The chain carries TRBV19 and TRBJ2-3; TRBD1 might be the D (5 bases). This CDR3 comprises 14 residues. Trimming took off 4 bases at V and 3 bases at J, with 11 bases between the two ends. CDR1 and CDR2 from the germline V gene are LNHDA and SQIVND (reference sequence).

In this sample, this clonotype turned up a few times. The chain combines TRBV19 with TRBJ1-5; 8 nucleotides align to TRBD1. The CDR3 extends over 17 amino acids. The J segment lost 0 bases and the V segment lost 7 bases, leaving 11 bases of the junction unmatched. The germline CDR1 and CDR2 sequences are LNHDA and SQIVND (reference sequence). This chain's CDR3 is CASNSGTGGYSNQPQHF. CDR3 nucleotides: TGTGCCAGTAACTCGGGGACAGGCGGATATAGCAATCAGCCCCAGCATTTT.

The CDR3 loop is CASSSGGSGSGGANVLTF. In DNA form, the CDR3 reads TGCGCCAGCAGCTCGGGGGGTAGCGGGAGTGGTGGGGCCAACGTCCTGACTTTC. This rearrangement joins TRBV5-1 to TRBJ2-6, with TRBD2 identical over 9 bases. In germline, CDR1 is SGHRS, CDR2 YFSETQ. The V segment lost 3 bases and the J segment 3 bases; nucleotides outside the gene matches: 10. There are 18 residues in the CDR3.

V and J are TRBV21-1 and TRBJ1-6; the table's TRBD1 call for D was not verified on the DNA. TRBV21-1 is labeled a pseudogene. This CDR3 has 17 residues. As DNA, the CDR3 is TGTGCCAGCAGCAAGTGCACTCCGTGTGGGACAGCTTCACCCCTCCACTTT. Translating it yields CASSKCTPCGTASPLHF.

This clonotype was picked up a small number of times. The V call is TRBV20-1, the J call TRBJ1-5, with 8 nucleotides matching TRBD1. V dropped 0 bases and J dropped 7; count of bases not matched to a gene: 5. In germline, CDR1 is DFQATT, CDR2 SNEGSKA (reference sequence). The CDR3 runs 14 residues. CDR3 nucleotide sequence: TGCAGTGCTAGAGAGACAGGGGTTCGGCAGCCCCAGCATTTT. Translating gives CSARETGVRQPQHF.

The V gene is TRBV15, the J gene TRBJ2-5; TRBD1 agrees at 7 bases. CDR3 length: 14 residues. J gave up 2 bases and V 1 base, and 1 base lay outside the gene matches. Germline CDR1 and CDR2: LNHNV and YYDKDF (reference sequence). The CDR3 protein is CATSRGQGQETQYF. The CDR3 DNA sequence: TGTGCCACCAGCAGAGGACAGGGTCAAGAGACCCAGTACTTC.

This clonotype was seen a handful of times. This chain uses TRBV6-1 with TRBJ2-7, with a possible D match to TRBD1 (5 bases). The germline V gene has CDR1 MNHNS and CDR2 SASEGT. Trimming took off 5 bases at V and 4 bases at J, with 9 bases between the two ends. The CDR3 totals 12 residues. The CDR3 region is CASSRDSYEQYF. The CDR3 DNA is TGTGCCAGCAGTAGAGACAGTTACGAGCAGTACTTC.